This entry features one T cell receptor (beta chain) sequence. Assay: immunoSEQ multiplex PCR; the TCRdb copy retains only in-frame clones and omits some. This table holds around 50,000 clones, around nine tenths found once. This entry is derived from a study of blood T cell repertoires in COVID-19. This receptor was identified in a man in his fifties with active COVID-19. Sequencing was done on a sample of peripheral blood.

The CDR3 here is CASSQDSGTYEQYF. The CDR3 DNA sequence: TGTGCCAGCAGCCAAGATTCAGGGACCTACGAGCAGTACTTC. The chain links TRBV14 to TRBJ2-7; TRBD1 is a possible D gene (5 bases). The V end was cut by 0 bases, the J end by 2 bases, with 8 bases between. Germline CDR1 is SGHDN and CDR2 is FVKESK. CDR3 length: 14 residues.